This TCR beta chain came from a study of TIL therapy for anti-PD-1-resistant metastatic lung cancer. Study background: Patients then received nivolumab; progressors got lymphodepletion, TIL and IL-2. A handful of tumors were EGFR-mutant and two were ALK-rearranged. Whole-study results and caveats: The baseline peripheral repertoire was partially replaced by infused TIL clonotypes that later decayed.

To note about this clone: Its antigen is not identified.

The immunoSEQ assay was v3. Libraries were sequenced to 2 million to 2.5 million read pairs (survey) or roughly 4.5-6 million (deep). Sequencing used immunoSEQ multiplex PCR; TCRdb keeps in-frame clones, though not all of them. The table includes about 50,000 clones, 86% detected once. Noted time point: pre-treatment sample, taken before nivolumab and TIL therapy. The sequences come from blood, collected at baseline. The TCR comes from a person aged 25 to 79 with non-small cell lung cancer.

CDR3 DNA: TGTGCCAGCAGCTTAGGAGACGAGCAGTACTTC. Translation: CASSLGDEQYF. J is TRBJ2-7 and V is TRBV7-3, with no clear D. Trimming stripped 2 bases from V and 5 bases from J, with 4 bases between. The CDR3 spans 11 residues. The germline V gene encodes CDR1 SGHTA and CDR2 FQGTGA. The full variable domain, with the rest looked up from reference TRBV7-3 and TRBJ2-7, is GAGVSQTPSNKVTEKGKYVELRCDPISGHTALYWYRQSLGQGPEFLIYFQGTGAADDSGLPNDRFFAVRPEGSVSTLKIQRTERGDSAVYLCASSLGDEQYFGPGTRLTVT.